This entry describes one T cell receptor (beta chain). Germline and junction disagree at one end, which may indicate a read error. This specimen comes from a study of blood T cells in healthy people across ages. Per the germline V gene, CDR1 is LGHNA and CDR2 is YNFKEQ. The CDR3 contains 15 residues. Primers used in a second PCR of roughly 6 to 12 cycles were a sample-barcoded 5' primer and a J-beta primer mix. MiXCR, applied by TCRdb to the 5' RACE reads, yields one record per CDR3 protein. The top ten clones hold around 11% of a sample with roughly 1.7 million distinct CDR3 sequences, about 31% of them seen once.

The material sequenced was blood. The chain has TRBV4-2 and TRBJ2-5, with D maybe TRBD2 (5 bases). The DNA end is more similar to TRBJ2-4, so the J call may be wrong. The origin of this receptor is a woman in her twenties or thirties in good health. CDR3 coding DNA: TGTGCCAGCAGCCCCGAGCTAGCAGCCAAAAGCATTCAGTACTTC. It is translated as CASSPELAAKSIQYF.